What follows is one T cell receptor (beta chain) and its context. One junction end disagrees with the germline gene, perhaps due to a read error. The data originate from a study of blood T cell repertoires in COVID-19. Across the whole study: Researchers got acute and convalescent COVID-19 samples from the United States, Italy and Spain. In each case, the material was cDNA or gDNA derived from T cells, B-cell-depleted T cells, or PBMCs.

The authors' processing: The assay estimated nucleated cells by amplifying reference gene primers. This table comes from immunoSEQ multiplex PCR, and its TCRdb copy is limited to in-frame clones, with some not included. The V and J calls and clone size were taken over from that table, and D and trimming were inferred from the DNA. The table includes under 200,000 clones, over 65% detected once. The CDR3 extends over 11 amino acids. Germline CDR1 MDHEN, CDR2 SYDVKM. The sequence derives from a woman of 80 years or more with acute or convalescent COVID-19. This chain links TRBV28 with TRBJ2-7, with 15 positions matching TRBD2. Source material: peripheral blood. The CDR3, as DNA: TGTGCCAGCGAGGGACTAGCGGGAGGTTTCTTC. It yields the protein CASEGLAGGFF.